Listed here are 31 T cell receptor beta chains from one sample, sequenced in a study of cytomegalovirus exposure and HLA in healthy donors. Primers for the PCR totalled 60 Vbeta and 13 Jbeta. Assay: immunoSEQ multiplex PCR; the TCRdb copy retains only in-frame clones and omits some. In total, the table holds about 140,000 clones. Sequenced: PBMCs. All receptors come from a man aged 40-50 years in good health and CMV-seronegative.

This chain joins TRBV7-2 and TRBJ1-5; the D gene is possibly TRBD1 (6 bases). The germline CDR1 and CDR2 sequences are SGHTA and FQGNSA. The V and J ends lost 0 bases and 4 bases respectively, with 13 bases between them. The CDR3 extends over 16 amino acids. Here the CDR3 reads CASSLAGAGVNQPQHF. Written as DNA, the CDR3 is TGTGCCAGCAGCTTAGCGGGGGCAGGGGTAAATCAGCCCCAGCATTTT.

The chain combines TRBV6-5 with TRBJ2-5; TRBD1 matches at 8 bases. The assigned J gene may be wrong: the sequence end matches TRBJ2-7 better. CDR1 MNHEY and CDR2 SVGAGI come from the germline V gene. This CDR3 region has 14 residues. The CDR3: CASTPDRVPYEQYF. In DNA, the CDR3 is TGTGCCAGCACCCCGGACAGGGTTCCTTACGAGCAGTACTTC.

This chain joins TRBV6-5 and TRBJ1-5; TRBD1 aligns across 11 bases. V shed 4 bases and J 5 bases; nucleotides not matched to a gene: 7. Germline V gives CDR1 MNHEY, CDR2 SVGAGI. This CDR3 is built from 16 residues. The CDR3 coding sequence is TGTGCCAGCAGTTCGGACAGGGGGCCTTCGTATCAGCCCCAGCATTTT. Amino acids: CASSSDRGPSYQPQHF.

The genes are TRBV5-1 and TRBJ2-7; TRBD1 matches at 9 bases. The V segment lost 2 bases and the J segment 5 bases; nucleotides outside the gene matches: 17. Germline V gene sequence: CDR1 SGHRS, CDR2 YFSETQ. This CDR3 region has 18 residues. DNA for the CDR3: TGCGCCAGCAGCTTTTATCCCGCTCCGGGACAGGGACACGACGAGCAGTACTTC. Encoded protein: CASSFYPAPGQGHDEQYF.

This chain connects TRBV6-1 to TRBJ1-5, with unresolved D. The CDR3 is 13 amino acids. Between the trimmed V and J ends, which lost 5 bases and 5 bases, there was a span of 10 bases. CDR1 MNHNS and CDR2 SASEGT come from the germline V gene. CDR3 DNA: TGTGCCAGCAGTATTACGACTGATCAGCCCCAGCATTTT. It codes for CASSITTDQPQHF.

The CDR3 DNA follows: TGTGCCAGCAGCTTAGTCGGCAGGGGCTCTGGAAACACCATATATTTT. Translation gives CASSLVGRGSGNTIYF. The genes are TRBV7-2 and TRBJ1-3; D is perhaps TRBD1 (6 bases). Germline V CDR1 and CDR2: SGHTA, FQGNSA. Trimming took 1 base from V and 0 from J, leaving 10 bases between them. The CDR3 consists of 16 residues.

The chain carries TRBV6-5 and TRBJ2-7; TRBD1 agrees at 7 bases. Germline values: CDR1 MNHEY, CDR2 SVGAGI. The CDR3 spans 14 residues. The V gene end was trimmed by 4 bases and the J gene end by 0 bases; junction bases not matched to a gene: 3. The DNA for the CDR3 is TGTGCCAGCAGTTTAGACAGGGACTCCTACGAGCAGTACTTC. Amino acid sequence: CASSLDRDSYEQYF.

The J gene is TRBJ2-3, the V gene TRBV4-3; possible D gene TRBD2, 7 bases. The CDR3 extends over 15 amino acids. V was shortened by 5 bases and J by 6 bases, with 18 bases between the two germline ends. Germline assignment: CDR1 LGHNA and CDR2 YSLEER. CDR3 region: CASSFVTGGPDTQYF. The CDR3 DNA reads as TGCGCCAGCAGCTTTGTAACGGGGGGCCCGGATACGCAGTATTTT.

The chain recombines TRBV6-5 with TRBJ2-1; D might be TRBD1 (5 bases). This CDR3 is 15 amino acids long. Trimming shortened V by 8 bases and J by 1 base, and 15 bases separated the two germline ends. In germline, CDR1 is MNHEY, CDR2 SVGAGI. As DNA, the CDR3 is TGTGCCAGCTCCTTGGACAAGGCTTCCTACAATGAGCAGTTCTTC. Protein: CASSLDKASYNEQFF.

J is TRBJ1-5 and V is TRBV9; no clear D. This CDR3 spans 13 amino acids. CDR1 is SGDLS and CDR2 is YYNGEE in the germline V gene. Trimming pared 2 bases from V and 3 bases from J, leaving 6 bases between. The CDR3 nucleotides are TGTGCCAGCAGCGTGGAGCCCAATCAGCCCCAGCATTTT. Residues: CASSVEPNQPQHF.

The gene calls are TRBV21-1 and TRBJ1-2; TRBD1, the table's D call, was not compared with the DNA. TRBV21-1 corresponds to a pseudogene. The CDR3 covers 18 residues. The CDR3 loop reads CASSKSPPGQGPLGGYTF. CDR3 bases: TGTGCCAGCAGCAAATCTCCTCCGGGACAGGGGCCTCTTGGGGGCTACACCTTC.

V is TRBV28 and J is TRBJ1-2; TRBD1 aligns across 7 bases. The ends lost 5 bases at V and 1 base at J; junction bases unmatched: 4. Germline loops: CDR1 MDHEN, CDR2 SYDVKM. The CDR3 has 14 residues. The CDR3 loop reads CASSRTGFNYGYTF. Here the CDR3 DNA reads TGTGCCAGCAGTCGGACAGGATTTAACTATGGCTACACCTTC.

The J gene is TRBJ2-7, the V gene TRBV6-5; D call uncertain. This CDR3 spans 14 amino acids. Trimming pared 2 bases from V and 5 bases from J, leaving 13 bases between. The V gene's germline CDR1 is MNHEY and CDR2 SVGAGI. CDR3: CASSYLGSADEQYF. CDR3 coding DNA: TGTGCCAGCAGTTACCTCGGGTCGGCGGACGAGCAGTACTTC.

This chain uses TRBV5-6 with TRBJ2-1, with 7 bases lining up with TRBD2. The CDR3 length is 16 residues. Trimming took 2 bases from V and 2 from J; bases not matched to a gene: 7. CDR1 SGHDT and CDR2 YYEEEE come from the germline V gene. CDR3 nucleotides: TGTGCCAGCAGCTTCGGGCGGGGGTTTGCCTACAATGAGCAGTTCTTC. Protein sequence: CASSFGRGFAYNEQFF.

V is TRBV9 and J is TRBJ2-3; D is unclear. V was clipped by 4 bases and J by 4 bases, with 10 bases between them. The CDR3 runs to 13 residues. Per germline, CDR1 SGDLS and CDR2 YYNGEE. In nucleotides, the CDR3 is TGTGCCAGCAGCCTTATTTCAGCAGATACGCAGTATTTT. Translating it yields CASSLISADTQYF.

Note on this clone: Because the CDR3's place on the DNA is in doubt, the DNA is left out and the CDR3 is given as listed by TCRdb. This rearrangement joins TRBV15 to TRBJ2-2; TRBD1, as called in the table, went unchecked against the DNA. A total of 16 residues make up the CDR3, ends included. From germline, CDR1 is LNHNV and CDR2 YYDKDF (reference sequence). The CDR3 here is CATSSAPGFGAGELFF.

CDR3 nucleotides: TGCGCCAGCAGCTTGTGGGGAGCCTCCTCCTACGAGCAGTACTTC. Translating it yields CASSLWGASSYEQYF. The chain carries TRBV5-1 and TRBJ2-7, with D perhaps matching TRBD2 (5 bases). The CDR3 totals 15 residues. V lost 1 base and J lost 0, with 11 bases in between. CDR1 and CDR2 from the germline V gene are SGHRS and YFSETQ.

The chain has TRBV5-4 and TRBJ1-2, with D tentatively TRBD1 (6 bases). With 2 bases removed from V and 7 bases from J, the gap between germline ends came to 18 bases. The germline CDR1 and CDR2 sequences are SGHNT and YYREEE (reference sequence). The CDR3 totals 15 residues. CDR3 bases: TGTGCCAGCAGCTTACCAACACAGGGTCTCGGTGGCTACACCTTC. This codes for CASSLPTQGLGGYTF.

The V call is TRBV4-2, the J call TRBJ1-1; 7 bases match TRBD1. This CDR3 spans 15 amino acids. J lost 4 bases, V lost 3 bases, and 8 bases had no gene match. The V gene's germline CDR1 is LGHNA and CDR2 YNFKEQ. For the CDR3, the DNA is TGTGCCAGCAGCCAGGAGACAGGGTCCGCCACTGAAGCTTTCTTT. It encodes CASSQETGSATEAFF.

The chain combines TRBV9 with TRBJ2-6, with a possible D match to TRBD1 (7 bases). Germline V gene data show CDR1 as SGDLS and CDR2 as YYNGEE. This CDR3 comprises 19 residues. V was clipped by 0 bases and J by 2 bases, with 18 bases between them. CDR3 amino acids: CASSVGRAGGRPGANVLTF. The CDR3 region has the DNA TGTGCCAGCAGCGTAGGGCGAGCAGGGGGGAGGCCTGGGGCCAACGTCCTGACTTTC.

In DNA, the CDR3 is TGCGCCAGCAGCTTGGGTCAGGGGGCGGACGTGAACACTGAAGCTTTCTTT. Amino acid sequence: CASSLGQGADVNTEAFF. This rearrangement joins TRBV5-1 to TRBJ1-1, with TRBD1 matching 8 bases. The CDR3 runs to 17 residues. Trimming took 0 bases from V and 0 from J; bases not matched to a gene: 7. Germline V gene data show CDR1 as SGHRS and CDR2 as YFSETQ.

This sequence joins TRBV5-6 and TRBJ2-3; 7 positions agree with TRBD2. The ends lost 0 bases at V and 4 bases at J; junction bases unmatched: 5. Looked up from germline, CDR1 is SGHDT and CDR2 is YYEEEE. This CDR3 has 15 residues. CDR3 DNA: TGTGCCAGCAGCTTGGCGCGGGGGATCCCAGATACGCAGTATTTT. Its protein is CASSLARGIPDTQYF.

The V and J genes are TRBV7-2 and TRBJ2-4, with a weak D call TRBD2 (6 bases). The V end was cut by 1 base, the J end by 3 bases, with 19 bases between. The CDR3 length is 18 residues. Germline V gene lookup returns CDR1 SGHTA and CDR2 FQGNSA. CDR3 loop: CASSLVGLGGVSKNIQYF. DNA of the CDR3: TGTGCCAGCAGCTTAGTGGGGTTGGGCGGGGTGAGCAAAAACATTCAGTACTTC.

The chain links TRBV2 to TRBJ1-4; D gene ambiguous. The V end was cut by 7 bases, the J end by 0 bases, with 12 bases between. Germline V gene sequence: CDR1 SNHLY, CDR2 FYNNEI. The length of the CDR3 is 15 residues. The CDR3 here is CASIGRSATNEKLFF. The CDR3 nucleotides read TGTGCCAGCATTGGGAGGAGTGCAACTAATGAAAAACTGTTTTTT.

This chain links TRBV7-3 with TRBJ2-1; D call uncertain. Trimming removed 6 bases at V and 6 bases at J, with 15 bases between. The CDR3 is 14 residues long. Germline CDR1 is SGHTA and CDR2 is FQGTGA. The CDR3 bases are TGTGCCAGCAGTGCCGGGTCGTCCCCCAATGAGCAGTTCTTC. Amino acids: CASSAGSSPNEQFF.

The V and J genes are TRBV19 and TRBJ1-4; possible D gene TRBD1, 5 bases. V shed 3 bases and J shed 7 bases, with 12 bases lying between them. This CDR3 comprises 14 residues. Germline V gene lookup returns CDR1 LNHDA and CDR2 SQIVND (reference sequence). Here the CDR3 reads CASSMAWGSEKLFF. In DNA, the CDR3 is TGTGCCAGTAGTATGGCGTGGGGCTCTGAAAAACTGTTTTTT.

The rearrangement links TRBV6-5 to TRBJ2-3, with 10 bases fitting TRBD2. J gave up 6 bases and V 2 bases, and 5 bases lay outside the gene matches. Germline V gene sequence: CDR1 MNHEY, CDR2 SVGAGI. The CDR3 loop spans 15 amino acids. CDR3 region: CASSYQLAGRDTQYF. The CDR3 DNA reads TGTGCCAGCAGTTACCAACTAGCGGGGCGCGATACGCAGTATTTT.

This rearrangement joins TRBV7-2 to TRBJ1-2; 10 positions match TRBD1. Germline trimming cut 5 bases from V and 7 bases from J; bases unmatched to any gene: 7. Germline-derived CDR1 and CDR2 are SGHTA and FQGNSA. The CDR3 runs to 14 residues. CDR3 protein: CASSQTGGYSGYTF. In DNA, the CDR3 is TGTGCCAGCAGCCAGACAGGGGGCTATAGTGGCTACACCTTC.

The chain couples TRBV18 to TRBJ1-1; D might be TRBD1 (6 bases). The CDR3 extends over 14 amino acids. Looked up from germline, CDR1 is KGHSH and CDR2 is LQKENI. The V gene lost 2 bases and the J gene lost 4 bases, with 11 bases spanning the gap. CDR3 sequence reads: CASSPKGVGTEAFF. CDR3 sequence (DNA): TGTGCCAGCTCACCAAAGGGGGTCGGCACTGAAGCTTTCTTT.

DNA of the CDR3: TGTGCCAGCAGTTACTCCCAGCGGTCTGACTACGAGCAGTACTTC. Protein sequence: CASSYSQRSDYEQYF. The gene calls are TRBV6-5 and TRBJ2-7; maybe TRBD2 (5 bases). Germline V CDR1 and CDR2: MNHEY, SVGAGI. Trimming left V 0 bases short and J 3 bases short, with 12 bases between. This CDR3 has 15 residues.

The rearrangement uses TRBV19 and TRBJ1-5; D remains ambiguous. The CDR3 runs 15 residues. V was shortened by 4 bases and J by 1 base, with 11 bases between the two germline ends. Looked up from germline, CDR1 is LNHDA and CDR2 is SQIVND (reference sequence). CDR3 protein: CASSRLLGSNQPQHF. The CDR3 DNA reads TGTGCCAGTAGTAGATTGCTCGGGAGCAATCAGCCCCAGCATTTT.